The entry below gives a single T cell receptor beta chain sequence along with its context. The V gene lost 5 bases and the J gene lost 6 bases, with 21 bases spanning the gap. This CDR3 has 16 amino acids. The germline CDR1 and CDR2 sequences are SGHTA and FQGTGA. Method: immunoSEQ multiplex PCR; TCRdb's copy keeps in-frame clones and lacks some. Of fewer than 250,000 clones detected, about nine tenths appear once; the ten largest clones hold more than 0.8%. These data belong to a study of blood T cell repertoires in COVID-19. The chain is built from TRBV7-3 and TRBJ2-3; the D gene is possibly TRBD1 (6 bases). Sequenced input: peripheral blood. This clonotype was sampled from a man in his thirties or forties with COVID-19, enrolled during active disease. CDR3 sequence (DNA): TGTGCCAGCAGCCGGTCGGTGAGGGGGACGGGGGATACGCAGTATTTT. Its translation: CASSRSVRGTGDTQYF.